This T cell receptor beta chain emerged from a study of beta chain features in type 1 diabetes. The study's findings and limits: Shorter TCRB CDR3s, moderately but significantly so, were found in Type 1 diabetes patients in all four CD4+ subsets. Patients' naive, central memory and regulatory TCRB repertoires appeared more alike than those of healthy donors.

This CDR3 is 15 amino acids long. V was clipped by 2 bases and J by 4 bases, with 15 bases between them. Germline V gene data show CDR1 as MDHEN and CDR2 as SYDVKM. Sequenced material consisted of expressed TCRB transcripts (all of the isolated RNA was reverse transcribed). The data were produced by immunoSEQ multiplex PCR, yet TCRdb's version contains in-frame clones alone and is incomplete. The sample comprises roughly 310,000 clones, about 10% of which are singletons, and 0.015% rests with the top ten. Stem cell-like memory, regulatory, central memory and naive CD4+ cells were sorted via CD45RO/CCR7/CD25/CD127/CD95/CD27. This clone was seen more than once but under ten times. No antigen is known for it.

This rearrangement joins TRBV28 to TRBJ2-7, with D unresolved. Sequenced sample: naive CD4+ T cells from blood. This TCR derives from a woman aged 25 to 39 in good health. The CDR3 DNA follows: TGTGCCAGCAGTTTAGGTGGAGAGTATTCATACGAGCAGTACTTC. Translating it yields CASSLGGEYSYEQYF.